This passage covers 21 T cell receptor beta chains from one sample sequenced in a study of radiation and T cells in renal cell carcinoma. Noted time point: baseline pretreatment blood. As to treatment: 15 Gy SBRT to primary tumor, nephrectomy 4 weeks later. The repertoire was sequenced with immunoSEQ multiplex PCR; TCRdb's copy has only in-frame clones and lacks some. The sample carries roughly 100,000 clones, about 86% recorded once. The sequencing here drew on blood, taken from a patient whose treatment included radiotherapy and nephrectomy. These receptors were taken from a man aged 45-65 years with renal cell carcinoma.

This chain links TRBV29-1 with TRBJ2-1; D unresolved. Germline CDR1 is SQVTM and CDR2 is ANQGSEA. This CDR3 has 14 amino acids. The V end lost 4 bases, the J end lost 5 bases, and 15 bases lay between the germline ends. The CDR3: CSVVGSAYDNEQFF. The DNA for the CDR3 is TGCAGCGTTGTAGGTTCCGCCTATGACAATGAGCAGTTCTTC.

The chain carries TRBV5-1 and TRBJ2-1, with D maybe TRBD2 (6 bases). Germline CDR1 SGHRS, CDR2 YFSETQ. This CDR3 comprises 15 residues. Trimming pared 1 base from V and 5 bases from J, leaving 13 bases between. The CDR3: CASSLSGTFDNEQFF. DNA for the CDR3: TGCGCCAGCAGCTTGTCCGGGACTTTCGACAATGAGCAGTTCTTC. Full variable domain (rest looked up from reference TRBV5-1 and TRBJ2-1): KAGVTQTPRYLIKTRGQQVTLSCSPISGHRSVSWYQQTPGQGLQFLFEYFSETQRNKGNFPGRFSGRQFSNSRSEMNVSTLELGDSALYLCASSLSGTFDNEQFFGPGTRLTVL.

DNA of the CDR3: TGTGCCAGCAGCCCGGGGAGACATGAGCAGTTCTTC. It encodes CASSPGRHEQFF. The V gene is TRBV11-3, the J gene TRBJ2-1; the D gene is possibly TRBD2 (5 bases). V gave up 5 bases and J gave up 8 bases, with 10 bases separating them. CDR3 size: 12 residues. Germline V gene lookup returns CDR1 SGHNT and CDR2 YENEEA.

The chain couples TRBV5-1 to TRBJ2-7, with D possibly TRBD2 on 5 matching bases. V was trimmed by 4 bases and J by 4 bases, leaving 15 bases between them. The V gene's germline CDR1 is SGHRS and CDR2 YFSETQ. CDR3 length: 14 amino acids. CDR3 DNA sequence: TGCGCCAGCAGCCCCGCACCAGCGGAATACGAGCAGTACTTC. Protein: CASSPAPAEYEQYF.

This chain links TRBV10-3 with TRBJ2-5; TRBD1 matches 11 bases. The CDR3 runs 15 residues. Germline CDR1 reads ENHRY; CDR2 reads SYGVKD. Unmatched junction bases numbered 7, after V lost 6 bases and J lost 4 bases. The CDR3 bases are TGTGCCATCAGGGAGGACAGGGGGCAATTAGAGACCCAGTACTTC. As protein: CAIREDRGQLETQYF.

The chain uses TRBV14 and TRBJ1-1; D not resolved. Germline V CDR1 and CDR2: SGHDN, FVKESK. This CDR3 is built from 16 residues. V shed 4 bases and J shed 7 bases, with 22 bases lying between them. CDR3 nucleotides: TGTGCCAGCAGCCCCTCCAGGTGGAGGGTTGGCCATGAAGCTTTCTTT. Amino acid sequence: CASSPSRWRVGHEAFF.

The V gene is TRBV28, the J gene TRBJ2-7, with a tentative D call TRBD1 (5 bases). The germline V and J ends were trimmed by 2 bases and 6 bases, with 11 bases remaining between them. The V gene's germline CDR1 is MDHEN and CDR2 SYDVKM. The CDR3 is 13 residues long. In DNA, the CDR3 is TGTGCCAGCAGTTTAGACAGTTACTCCGAGCAGTACTTC. Translated: CASSLDSYSEQYF.

The sample holds a few counts of this clone. The CDR3 DNA is TGTGCCAGCAGGACGGGAGGCTCGAACACCGGGGAGCTGTTTTTT. It is translated as CASRTGGSNTGELFF. The V gene is TRBV27, the J gene TRBJ2-2; 7 bases line up with TRBD2. Per germline, CDR1 MNHEY and CDR2 SMNVEV (reference sequence). V was clipped by 6 bases and J by 0 bases; unmatched bases: 4. The CDR3 consists of 15 residues.

This chain connects TRBV6-1 to TRBJ1-1; maybe TRBD1 (5 bases). V was cut by 2 bases and J by 5 bases, with 24 bases left in between. Per germline, CDR1 MNHNS and CDR2 SASEGT. The CDR3 has 18 residues. The CDR3 DNA is TGTGCCAGCAGTGAAATCGTCTGGGGGGATCGTGAGTGGACTGAAGCTTTCTTT. This sequence encodes CASSEIVWGDREWTEAFF.

This chain uses TRBV4-3 with TRBJ2-3; TRBD1 agrees at 10 bases. The germline gives CDR1 LGHNA, CDR2 YSLEER. CDR3 length equals 16 residues. Unmatched junction bases numbered 6, after V lost 3 bases and J lost 3 bases. Here the CDR3 reads CASSHGQGVGTDTQYF. The CDR3 bases are TGCGCCAGCAGCCACGGACAGGGGGTGGGTACAGATACGCAGTATTTT.

This chain uses TRBV4-1 with TRBJ1-3; a possible D gene is TRBD1 (6 bases). The CDR3 contains 17 residues. Trimming took off 4 bases at V and 8 bases at J, with 24 bases between the two ends. The germline gives CDR1 MGHRA, CDR2 YSYEKL. CDR3: CASSPLGGVRVGDTIYF. CDR3 nucleotide sequence: TGCGCCAGCAGCCCCCTAGGGGGAGTGAGGGTTGGGGACACCATATATTTT.

This clone has ten or more counts. The V call is TRBV19, the J call TRBJ1-5, with TRBD1 matching 11 bases. Germline CDR1 reads LNHDA; CDR2 reads SQIVND (reference sequence). The CDR3 covers 16 residues. The ends lost 4 bases at V and 1 base at J; junction bases unmatched: 3. The CDR3 region has the DNA TGTGCCAGTAGTAGGGGACAGGGGGTGAGCAATCAGCCCCAGCATTTT. Translation gives CASSRGQGVSNQPQHF.

This chain joins TRBV30 and TRBJ1-2, with TRBD1 matching over 7 bases. The trim removed 5 bases at V and 4 bases at J, leaving 10 bases unmatched. This CDR3 region has 14 residues. Germline CDR1 and CDR2: GTSNPN and SVGIG (reference sequence). CDR3 sequence: CAWFTQTGFYGYTF. The CDR3 nucleotides are TGTGCCTGGTTCACCCAGACAGGGTTCTATGGCTACACCTTC.

The rearrangement uses TRBV4-2 and TRBJ2-5; possibly TRBD2 for D (5 bases). The end of the DNA fits TRBJ2-7 better, so the J call may be wrong. Germline V gene lookup returns CDR1 LGHNA and CDR2 YNFKEQ. The CDR3 totals 16 residues. Here the CDR3 reads CASSQSRGAPAYEQYF. In nucleotides, the CDR3 is TGTGCCAGCAGCCAATCACGGGGAGCACCAGCCTACGAGCAGTACTTC.

The J gene is TRBJ2-3, the V gene TRBV7-9, with D hard to call. Trimming pared 3 bases from V and 6 bases from J, leaving 7 bases between. The CDR3 has 12 amino acids. Germline values: CDR1 SEHNR, CDR2 FQNEAQ (reference sequence). CDR3 loop: CASSFIEDTQYF. In DNA, the CDR3 is TGTGCCAGCAGCTTTATAGAGGATACGCAGTATTTT.

Many counts were recorded for this clone. The chain employs TRBV7-8 and TRBJ2-7; D uncertain. V gave up 6 bases and J gave up 0 bases, with 18 bases separating them. This CDR3 spans 16 amino acids. CDR1 is SGHVS, CDR2 FQNEAQ, per germline. The CDR3 sequence is CASRSIEKTHSYEQYF. Written as DNA, the CDR3 is TGTGCCAGCAGGAGCATCGAAAAGACTCACTCCTACGAGCAGTACTTC. Filled out from reference TRBV7-8 and TRBJ2-7, the complete variable domain reads GAGVSQSPRYKVAKRGQDVALRCDPISGHVSLFWYQQALGQGPEFLTYFQNEAQLDKSGLPSDRFFAERPEGSVSTLKIQRTQQEDSAVYLCASRSIEKTHSYEQYFGPGTRLTVT.

This clone is a singleton in its sample. This chain's CDR3 is CASSYRPTGGSPLHF. CDR3 in DNA: TGTGCCAGCAGTTACCGTCCGACAGGGGGCTCACCCCTCCACTTT. The chain joins TRBV6-5 to TRBJ1-6, with 10 bases matching TRBD1. Germline CDR1 is MNHEY and CDR2 is SVGAGI. This CDR3 has 15 residues. V lost 2 bases and J lost 10; bases outside the gene matches: 5.

This clone was observed a handful of times. The chain uses TRBV4-1 and TRBJ2-7; 7 bases match TRBD1. The J segment lost 5 bases and the V segment lost 2 bases, leaving 15 bases of the junction unmatched. CDR1 and CDR2 from the germline V gene are MGHRA and YSYEKL. This CDR3 is 17 amino acids long. The CDR3 coding sequence is TGCGCCAGCAGCCAATCACCGGAAGGACAGGTCAGGCACGAGCAGTACTTC. It encodes CASSQSPEGQVRHEQYF.

The V and J genes are TRBV7-8 and TRBJ2-2; D may match TRBD1 or TRBD2 (6 bases each). The CDR3 is 16 amino acids. Germline V CDR1 and CDR2: SGHVS, FQNEAQ. V was shortened by 1 base and J by 4 bases, with 13 bases between the two germline ends. The CDR3 region has the DNA TGTGCCAGCAGCTTAGGGGGGGCCCGAGGCACCGGGGAGCTGTTTTTT. This codes for CASSLGGARGTGELFF.

The sample holds one count of this clone. The chain uses TRBV4-2 and TRBJ2-7, with 9 nucleotides matching TRBD1. Germline assignment: CDR1 LGHNA and CDR2 YNFKEQ. The CDR3 has 16 amino acids. V was pared by 4 bases and J by 2 bases, with 9 bases of the junction left unmatched. As DNA, the CDR3 is TGTGCCAGCAGCCCACAGGGGGCGGGGACTACCTACGAGCAGTACTTC. This encodes CASSPQGAGTTYEQYF.

The rearrangement links TRBV9 to TRBJ1-5; D is perhaps TRBD1 (5 bases). The germline V gene encodes CDR1 SGDLS and CDR2 YYNGEE. Trimming left V 1 base short and J 2 bases short, with 7 bases between. This CDR3 is built from 14 residues. The CDR3 DNA reads as TGTGCCAGCAGCGTACTAGGGGGCAATCAGCCCCAGCATTTT. Amino acids: CASSVLGGNQPQHF.